This TCR beta chain was retrieved from a study of T cell repertoires in cytomegalovirus infection. About the study: HLA-C-restricted CMV epitopes, recently identified, and well-studied HLA-B-restricted ones were used by the study. Study-level points and caveats: Identification of carriers of CMV plus the relevant HLA was performed using cumulative public TCR beta family frequency.

TCRdb itself ran the reads through MiXCR, one entry per CDR3 protein. Of 700,000 to 850,000 distinct CDR3 sequences listed, approximately 32% are singletons. A note on this clonotype: Its antigen is unknown.

The CDR3 extends over 15 amino acids. Germline CDR1 reads SEHNR; CDR2 reads FQNEAQ (reference sequence). The ends lost 3 bases at V and 5 bases at J; junction bases unmatched: 8. This sequence originates from a human donor in good health (CMV status not recorded). Some clones in this sample may be carry-over from other donors' samples. The chain is built from TRBV7-9 and TRBJ2-7, with 9 bases that match TRBD1. This sample comprised cultured CD8+ T cells from PBMCs, obtained from culture after CMV antigen stimulation. The CDR3: CASSFTGQGINEQYF. The CDR3 bases are TGTGCCAGCAGCTTCACAGGACAGGGGATCAACGAGCAGTACTTC.